Listed below are T cell receptor beta chains from one sample, sequenced in a study of blood T cell repertoires in COVID-19. The table came from immunoSEQ multiplex PCR; TCRdb's copy has only in-frame clones and leaves some out. Of approximately 46,000 clones listed, 70% to 90% are singletons. Sequenced: peripheral blood. The source is a human donor in a cohort sampled during active COVID-19. The CDR3 runs from the conserved cysteine through the conserved F or W. The order of the fields is D gene, J gene, clone size, V gene, CDR3 protein, CDR3 DNA. A D gene is named only where the DNA matches it firmly. Clone size is given for some rows only: seen once, a few or many times, or a class if the clone is expanded.

D: NA; J: TRBJ2-7; size: NA; V: TRBV28; CDR3: CASSLWTRSYEQYF; DNA: TGTGCCAGCAGTTTGTGGACAAGATCCTACGAGCAGTACTTC
D: TRBD2; J: TRBJ2-7; size: NA; V: TRBV2; CDR3: CASRSSSGGGEQYF; DNA: TGTGCCAGCAGAAGCTCCAGCGGGGGAGGGGAGCAGTACTTC
D: NA; J: TRBJ2-5; size: many; V: TRBV3-1/TRBV3-2; CDR3: CASSQDRTDDQETQYF; DNA: TGTGCCAGCAGCCAAGATAGGACAGACGATCAAGAGACCCAGTACTTC
D: TRBD1; J: TRBJ1-4; size: once; V: TRBV5-1; CDR3: CASSLDWGQGVGKLFF; DNA: TGCGCCAGCAGCTTGGACTGGGGACAGGGGGTAGGAAAACTGTTTTTT
D: TRBD1; J: TRBJ2-1; size: few; V: TRBV6-4; CDR3: CASSDEGASNEQFF; DNA: TGTGCCAGCAGTGATGAGGGGGCGAGCAATGAGCAGTTCTTC
D: TRBD2; J: TRBJ2-3; size: NA; V: TRBV7-9; CDR3: CASSFGTSYTDTQYF; DNA: TGTGCCAGCAGCTTCGGGACTAGCTACACAGATACGCAGTATTTT
D: TRBD2; J: TRBJ2-6; size: NA; V: TRBV5-4; CDR3: CASSLLAGSSGANVLTF; DNA: TGTGCCAGCAGCTTACTAGCGGGGAGCTCTGGGGCCAACGTCCTGACTTTC
D: NA; J: TRBJ1-2; size: NA; V: TRBV28; CDR3: CASSLWADQTF; DNA: TGTGCCAGCAGTTTATGGGCAGATCAGACCTTC
D: NA; J: TRBJ2-3; size: NA; V: TRBV7-3; CDR3: CASSLEGVTPDTQYF; DNA: TGTGCCAGCAGCTTAGAAGGGGTCACCCCAGATACGCAGTATTTT
D: TRBD2; J: TRBJ2-1; size: NA; V: TRBV10-1; CDR3: CPRSAAAGGINEQFF; DNA: TGCCCCCGCAGTGCCGCGGCGGGGGGGATCAATGAGCAGTTCTTC
D: NA; J: TRBJ1-1; size: NA; V: TRBV7-6; CDR3: CASSLGAGVSEAFF; DNA: TGTGCCAGCAGCTTGGGAGCCGGGGTCTCCGAAGCTTTCTTT
D: TRBD1; J: TRBJ1-6; size: NA; V: TRBV7-3; CDR3: CASSLRTGQNSPLHF; DNA: TGTGCCAGCAGCTTAAGGACAGGGCAGAACTCACCCCTCCACTTT
D: NA; J: TRBJ1-2; size: NA; V: TRBV5-1; CDR3: CASSLANYGYTF; DNA: TGCGCCAGCAGCCTAGCTAACTATGGCTACACCTTC
D: TRBD1; J: TRBJ2-5; size: NA; V: TRBV19; CDR3: CASTRTGLGETQYF; DNA: TGTGCCAGTACCCGGACAGGGTTGGGAGAGACCCAGTACTTC